A selection of T cell receptor beta chains follows, all from one sample in a study of cytomegalovirus exposure and HLA in healthy donors. TCRdb's table, derived via immunoSEQ multiplex PCR, lists solely in-frame clones and lacks some. The repertoire has approximately 160,000 clones, around two thirds of them found once; the top ten carry about 1.3%. Sequenced sample: PBMCs. These receptors originate from a man aged 45-65 years in good health and CMV-seronegative. The CDR3 runs from the conserved cysteine through the conserved F or W. Fields, in order: clone size, J gene, D gene, V gene, CDR3 protein, CDR3 DNA. The D gene is left open where the match is weak. Clone sizes are given selectively: once, few, many, or a class where the clone is expanded.

>NA|TRBJ2-7|TRBD2|TRBV7-2
CASSLGAGGRGEQYF
TGTGCCAGCAGCTTAGGCGCGGGGGGTCGGGGCGAGCAGTACTTC
>NA|TRBJ1-4|TRBD1|TRBV5-8
CASSSWTGATNEKLFF
TGTGCCAGCAGCTCGTGGACAGGGGCAACTAATGAAAAACTGTTTTTT
>NA|TRBJ2-5|TRBD1|TRBV29-1
CSVGDRGPETQYF
TGCAGCGTCGGGGACAGGGGGCCAGAGACCCAGTACTTC
>NA|TRBJ2-3|NA|TRBV7-9
CASSLSGRTDTQYF
TGTGCCAGCAGCTTAAGCGGACGCACAGATACGCAGTATTTT
>few|TRBJ2-5|TRBD2|TRBV7-2
CASSFRGGNQETQYF
TGTGCCAGCAGCTTTAGGGGAGGGAACCAAGAGACCCAGTACTTC
>once|TRBJ1-2|TRBD1|TRBV5-1
CASSLHGTGGFGGYTF
TGCGCCAGCAGCTTGCACGGGACAGGGGGATTTGGTGGCTACACCTTC
>few|TRBJ1-1|NA|TRBV11-3
CASSMGSTPGDTEAFF
TGTGCCAGCAGCATGGGAAGTACCCCAGGGGACACTGAAGCTTTCTTT
>NA|TRBJ2-1|NA|TRBV7-2
CASSNRVHPYNEQFF
TGTGCCAGCAGCAACCGGGTCCACCCATACAATGAGCAGTTCTTC
>NA|TRBJ1-5|TRBD1|TRBV10-3
CAISEGGGQPQHF
TGTGCCATCAGTGAAGGGGGCGGACAGCCCCAGCATTTT
>NA|TRBJ1-2|NA|TRBV5-6
CASLLGRDGGYTF
TGTGCCAGCCTACTAGGAAGGGATGGGGGCTACACCTTC
>few|TRBJ2-5|TRBD2|TRBV7-9
CASSRTRVGWETQYF
TGTGCCAGCAGCCGGACTAGAGTAGGGTGGGAGACCCAGTACTTC
>NA|TRBJ2-1|NA|TRBV28
CASSWGTGIYNEQFF
TGTGCCAGCAGTTGGGGAACAGGGATTTACAATGAGCAGTTCTTC
>NA|TRBJ2-2|TRBD2|TRBV7-6
CASSLGLAGGTNTGELFF
TGTGCCAGCAGCTTGGGACTAGCGGGGGGAACGAACACCGGGGAGCTGTTTTTT
>NA|TRBJ2-2|NA|TRBV21-1
CASSKNSGRVNTGELFF
TGTGCCAGCAGCAAAAATTCGGGCAGGGTTAACACCGGGGAGCTGTTTTTT
>NA|TRBJ1-2|NA|TRBV7-9
CASIQGGRDGYTF
TGTGCCAGCATCCAAGGGGGAAGGGATGGCTACACCTTC
>NA|TRBJ1-1|TRBD1|TRBV7-9
CASSSNDRDEAFF
TGTGCCAGCAGCTCCAACGACAGGGATGAAGCTTTCTTT
>NA|TRBJ1-1|NA|TRBV5-6
CASSSPSLEDTEAFF
TGTGCCAGCAGCTCACCTTCTCTGGAGGACACTGAAGCTTTCTTT
>NA|TRBJ2-2|NA|TRBV9
CASSVGQRRTGELFF
TGTGCCAGCAGCGTAGGACAGAGGCGGACCGGGGAGCTGTTTTTT
>NA|TRBJ2-3|TRBD1|TRBV5-1
CASSSRDRGIDTQYF
TGCGCCAGCAGCTCCCGGGACAGGGGTATAGATACGCAGTATTTT
>few|TRBJ1-1|NA|TRBV6-1
CASPPARANTEAFF
TGTGCCAGTCCTCCGGCCAGGGCGAACACTGAAGCTTTCTTT
>once|TRBJ2-7|TRBD2|TRBV18
CASSRLAGDHEQYF
TGTGCCAGCTCACGACTAGCGGGGGACCACGAGCAGTACTTC
>NA|TRBJ1-1|NA|TRBV2
CASSVRGPENTEAFF
TGTGCCAGCAGTGTACGCGGCCCCGAGAACACTGAAGCTTTCTTT
>NA|TRBJ2-1|TRBD1|TRBV28
CASSQGGGTGAYNEQFF
TGTGCCAGCAGCCAAGGGGGCGGGACAGGAGCCTACAATGAGCAGTTCTTC
>NA|TRBJ1-5|NA|TRBV5-6
CASSFSTGIDSNQPQHF
TGTGCCAGCAGCTTTAGTACAGGTATTGATAGCAATCAGCCCCAGCATTTT
>few|TRBJ1-1|NA|TRBV6-5
CASSYGRKDTEAFF
TGTGCCAGCAGTTACGGGAGGAAGGACACTGAAGCTTTCTTT
>NA|TRBJ1-4|NA|TRBV7-9
CASSSLLGQGSEKLFF
TGTGCCAGCAGCTCCCTGCTGGGGCAGGGCAGTGAAAAACTGTTTTTT
>NA|TRBJ2-7|TRBD2|TRBV2
CASSGGTSGGHYYEQYF
TGTGCCAGCAGTGGGGGGACTAGCGGGGGCCATTACTACGAGCAGTACTTC
>NA|TRBJ1-4|TRBD1|TRBV9
CASSPGQGREKLFF
TGTGCCAGCAGCCCTGGACAGGGGCGGGAAAAACTGTTTTTT
>NA|TRBJ2-7|NA|TRBV27
CASSPAGDYEQYF
TGTGCCAGCAGCCCCGCAGGGGACTACGAGCAGTACTTC